A selection of T cell receptor beta chains follows, all from one sample in a study of T cells after yellow fever vaccination. TCRdb analysed the 5' RACE reads with MiXCR anew, one entry per CDR3 protein. Of 300,000 to 350,000 distinct CDR3 sequences detected, almost 4% appear once; the ten largest clones hold 24%. The specimen was PBMCs, collected 5 days after the yellow fever booster vaccination. The receptors were gathered from a man between 18 and 35 years old who received the YFV17D yellow fever vaccine. The conserved cysteine and the conserved F or W are not part of the CDR3 here. Fields, in order: V gene, J gene, D gene, CDR3 protein. A D gene is named only where the DNA matches it firmly.

v_call: TRBV7-2
j_call: TRBJ2-1
d_call: -
cdr3_aa: ASSLEANLYNEQF

v_call: TRBV7-2
j_call: TRBJ2-1
d_call: TRBD1
cdr3_aa: ASSLAGTAYNEQF

v_call: TRBV12-3/TRBV12-4
j_call: TRBJ2-3
d_call: TRBD2
cdr3_aa: ASSPLAGGITDTQY

v_call: TRBV6-2/TRBV6-3
j_call: TRBJ2-7
d_call: -
cdr3_aa: ASSSGATQGRYEQY

v_call: TRBV7-9
j_call: TRBJ2-1
d_call: -
cdr3_aa: ASSLMRRVDEQF

v_call: TRBV25-1
j_call: TRBJ2-5
d_call: -
cdr3_aa: ASSEVNFGKETQY

v_call: TRBV7-9
j_call: TRBJ2-4
d_call: -
cdr3_aa: ASSLEPGKNIQY

v_call: TRBV27
j_call: TRBJ1-6
d_call: TRBD1
cdr3_aa: ASSLTGEGNSPLH

v_call: TRBV5-1
j_call: TRBJ1-1
d_call: -
cdr3_aa: ASSLSGPNTEAF

v_call: TRBV3-1
j_call: TRBJ1-3
d_call: -
cdr3_aa: ASSRQSTRNTIY

v_call: TRBV12-3/TRBV12-4
j_call: TRBJ1-1
d_call: -
cdr3_aa: ASTLTGTSRAF

v_call: TRBV5-1
j_call: TRBJ1-3
d_call: TRBD1
cdr3_aa: ASSSDIGTVSGNTIY

v_call: TRBV20-1
j_call: TRBJ1-2
d_call: -
cdr3_aa: SAIMGGYT

v_call: TRBV20-1
j_call: TRBJ1-1
d_call: TRBD1
cdr3_aa: SARQGMNTEAF

v_call: TRBV18
j_call: TRBJ2-5
d_call: -
cdr3_aa: ASSPAVLETQY

v_call: TRBV28
j_call: TRBJ1-5
d_call: -
cdr3_aa: ASSLSGIQPQH

v_call: TRBV5-1
j_call: TRBJ2-6
d_call: TRBD1
cdr3_aa: ASRSSGTGPSGANVLT

v_call: TRBV7-2
j_call: TRBJ1-2
d_call: -
cdr3_aa: ASSLALGLNYGYT

v_call: TRBV4-2
j_call: TRBJ2-2
d_call: TRBD1
cdr3_aa: ARSQEPAGTGMAGELF

v_call: TRBV10-3
j_call: TRBJ2-1
d_call: -
cdr3_aa: AIREGSYNEQF

v_call: TRBV11-2
j_call: TRBJ2-1
d_call: TRBD2
cdr3_aa: AVLAGARNEQF

v_call: TRBV6-6
j_call: TRBJ2-6
d_call: -
cdr3_aa: ASRREEFGANVLT

v_call: TRBV12-3/TRBV12-4
j_call: TRBJ1-5
d_call: -
cdr3_aa: ASSLLKNEPQH